The 10 T cell receptor beta chains in this list originate from one sample, sequenced in a study of T cell repertoires in cytomegalovirus infection. The antigens these receptors bind are not known. TCRdb passed the reads through MiXCR, listing each CDR3 protein once. The table records about 68,000 distinct CDR3 sequences, approximately 24% of them present only once. Sequencing input: PBMCs, sequenced either directly or after in vitro stimulation (not recorded which). Receptors originate from a human donor in good health (CMV status not recorded). Some clones in this sample may be carry-over from other donors' samples.

The rearrangement links TRBV7-2 to TRBJ2-3; 14 bases match TRBD2. Trimming at V came to 5 bases and at J to 0 bases, leaving 10 bases not matched to a gene. The CDR3 has 19 residues. Germline CDR1 reads SGHTA; CDR2 reads FQGNSA. DNA for the CDR3: TGTGCCAGCAGCGCCCCCGGGACTAGCGGGAGCTACAGCACAGATACGCAGTATTTT. Amino acid sequence: CASSAPGTSGSYSTDTQYF.

The genes are TRBV6-2 or TRBV6-3 and TRBJ2-1, with D perhaps TRBD1 (6 bases). The CDR3 sequence is 13 residues long. Between the trimmed V and J ends, which lost 6 bases and 9 bases, there was a span of 15 bases. From germline, CDR1 is MNHEY and CDR2 SVGEGT. Written as DNA, the CDR3 is TGTGCCAGCAGCCAGGGGCGCTCGGTTGAGCAGTTCTTC. Protein product: CASSQGRSVEQFF.

This chain uses TRBV14 with TRBJ2-7; 10 nucleotides align to TRBD1. The length of the CDR3 is 14 residues. V shed 4 bases and J 4 bases; nucleotides not matched to a gene: 4. Germline V gene lookup returns CDR1 SGHDN and CDR2 FVKESK. The CDR3 region is CASSPRDRGYEQYV. The CDR3 nucleotides are TGTGCCAGCAGCCCCCGGGACAGGGGATACGAGCAGTACGTC.

This clonotype was observed a few times. The CDR3 nucleotides are TGTGCCAGCACCCCCTGGAGGGGGCAGGAGCAGTACTTC. The encoded protein is CASTPWRGQEQYF. V and J are TRBV28 and TRBJ2-7, with a tentative D call TRBD1 (7 bases). Germline assignment: CDR1 MDHEN and CDR2 SYDVKM. Deletions cut 7 bases from V and 7 bases from J, with 17 bases between. This CDR3 comprises 13 residues.

This clonotype was seen only a few times. The CDR3 loop is CSARSPGTQRSGVRETQYF. The CDR3 DNA reads TGCAGTGCTAGAAGCCCCGGGACGCAGAGGTCCGGCGTCCGAGAGACCCAGTACTTC. This chain joins TRBV20-1 and TRBJ2-5; D may match TRBD1 or TRBD2 (5 bases each). Germline V gives CDR1 DFQATT, CDR2 SNEGSKA (reference sequence). The CDR3 spans 19 residues. V was clipped by 2 bases and J by 4 bases, with 29 bases between them.

The gene calls are TRBV7-2 and TRBJ2-7, with TRBD1 matching over 8 bases. J lost 3 bases, V lost 6 bases, and 4 bases had no gene match. This CDR3 region has 13 residues. Germline V CDR1 and CDR2: SGHTA, FQGNSA. The CDR3 nucleotides are TGTGCCAGCAGTCAGGGGGCTCTCTACGAGCAGTACTTC. Protein product: CASSQGALYEQYF.

For this clonotype: This sequence may be a read error, since a much larger clone differs from it by one base. This chain uses TRBV27 with TRBJ1-2; D remains ambiguous. Germline V lookup: CDR1 MNHEY, CDR2 SMNVEV (reference sequence). This CDR3 region has 15 residues. The germline V and J ends were trimmed by 5 bases and 4 bases, with 17 bases remaining between them. In nucleotides, the CDR3 is TGTGCCAGCAGTCCCAGAAGCCTTCAAAGCTATGGCTACACCTTC. As protein: CASSPRSLQSYGYTF.

This clonotype was picked up many times. V gene TRBV7-2 combines with J gene TRBJ2-3; D unresolved. Trimming pared 4 bases from V and 4 bases from J, leaving 9 bases between. From germline, CDR1 is SGHTA and CDR2 FQGNSA. The CDR3 totals 13 residues. CDR3 sequence reads: CASSSASADTQYF. The CDR3 bases are TGTGCCAGCAGCTCGGCCTCGGCAGATACGCAGTATTTT. The variable domain in full, completed from reference TRBV7-2 and TRBJ2-3, reads GAGVSQSPSNKVTEKGKDVELRCDPISGHTALYWYRQSLGQGLEFLIYFQGNSAPDKSGLPSDRFSAERTGGSVSTLTIQRTQQEDSAVYLCASSSASADTQYFGPGTRLTVL.

This chain links TRBV24-1 with TRBJ2-3; 8 positions match TRBD2. V shed 5 bases and J 0 bases; nucleotides not matched to a gene: 27. CDR3 length equals 23 residues. CDR1 and CDR2 (germline): KGHDR, SFDVKD. This CDR3 is CATSAHTYGFDSGSPYSTDTQYF. CDR3 bases: TGTGCCACCAGTGCACACACCTACGGATTTGACAGCGGGAGCCCCTATAGCACAGATACGCAGTATTTT.

This clonotype has ten or more counts. The chain carries TRBV6-5 and TRBJ2-3, with D hard to call. V was cut by 2 bases and J by 4 bases, with 16 bases left in between. In germline, CDR1 is MNHEY, CDR2 SVGAGI. This CDR3 spans 16 amino acids. The DNA for the CDR3 is TGTGCCAGCAGTTACACCTATGACTCGGCCCCAGATACGCAGTATTTT. It is translated as CASSYTYDSAPDTQYF.